These 21 T cell receptor beta chains were all obtained from the same sample, sequenced in a study of cytomegalovirus exposure and HLA in healthy donors. PCR involved 60 Vbeta and 13 Jbeta primers. The protocol was immunoSEQ multiplex PCR, while the TCRdb copy is restricted to in-frame clones and leaves out a portion. Across 60,000 to 75,000 clones, the top ten clones capture more than 1.5% of the sample. Input material: PBMCs. These receptors were taken from a woman in her thirties in good health and CMV-seronegative.

This chain uses TRBV6-5 with TRBJ2-5; the match to TRBD1 covers 8 bases. The CDR3 extends over 13 amino acids. The J segment lost 3 bases and the V segment lost 6 bases, leaving 3 bases of the junction unmatched. The germline gives CDR1 MNHEY, CDR2 SVGAGI. The CDR3 protein is CASRRTGKETQYF. In DNA form, the CDR3 reads TGTGCCAGCAGGAGGACAGGGAAAGAGACCCAGTACTTC.

V gene TRBV15 combines with J gene TRBJ1-1; no clear D. Trimming removed 0 bases from V and 4 bases from J, with 9 bases in between. The V gene's germline CDR1 is LNHNV and CDR2 YYDKDF (reference sequence). The CDR3 covers 14 residues. The CDR3 spells CATSREPAGTEAFF. Written as DNA, the CDR3 is TGTGCCACCAGCAGAGAACCAGCGGGCACTGAAGCTTTCTTT.

The chain recombines TRBV6-1 with TRBJ2-5, with TRBD2 identical over 12 bases. The CDR3 runs 16 residues. The V gene end was trimmed by 5 bases and the J gene end by 1 base; junction bases not matched to a gene: 5. Germline V lookup: CDR1 MNHNS, CDR2 SASEGT. The CDR3 bases are TGTGCCAGCAGTAAAGGGACTAGCGGGCTCCAAGAGACCCAGTACTTC. Protein sequence: CASSKGTSGLQETQYF.

The chain employs TRBV27 and TRBJ2-7; TRBD1 agrees at 7 bases. Per germline, CDR1 MNHEY and CDR2 SMNVEV (reference sequence). Trimming cost V 6 bases and J 3 bases; bases outside gene matches: 2. This CDR3 is 12 amino acids long. The CDR3 is CASRGDSYEQYF. DNA for the CDR3: TGTGCCAGCAGAGGGGACAGCTACGAGCAGTACTTC.

V is TRBV15 and J is TRBJ2-1; 7 bases are a match to TRBD2. The CDR3 spans 17 residues. Germline lookup yields CDR1 LNHNV and CDR2 YYDKDF (reference sequence). V was pared by 0 bases and J by 7 bases, with 12 bases of the junction left unmatched. The CDR3: CATSRDGSAGVRNEQFF. The CDR3 DNA reads TGTGCCACCAGCAGAGATGGGTCCGCGGGAGTGAGGAATGAGCAGTTCTTC.

In nucleotides, the CDR3 is TGTGCCAGCAGTTTATCGACAGTTTACTACGAGCAGTACTTC. Its protein is CASSLSTVYYEQYF. The chain recombines TRBV27 with TRBJ2-7; tentatively, D is TRBD1 (5 bases). V was pared by 0 bases and J by 3 bases, with 9 bases between. The CDR3 covers 14 residues. Germline lookup yields CDR1 MNHEY and CDR2 SMNVEV (reference sequence).

V gene TRBV7-2 combines with J gene TRBJ2-3, with D maybe TRBD1 (6 bases). The germline V gene has CDR1 SGHTA and CDR2 FQGNSA. The V gene lost 1 base and the J gene lost 8 bases, with 13 bases spanning the gap. The CDR3 length is 14 residues. CDR3 region: CASSLDHTRGTQYF. Written as DNA, the CDR3 is TGTGCCAGCAGCTTAGATCATACCAGGGGTACGCAGTATTTT.

Comments on this clone: Other DNA sequences from this sample encode an identical CDR3 as well. The chain uses TRBV4-1 and TRBJ1-5, with 7 bases matching TRBD1. This CDR3 is 13 amino acids long. Germline V gene lookup returns CDR1 MGHRA and CDR2 YSYEKL. The J segment lost 4 bases and the V segment lost 4 bases, leaving 1 base of the junction unmatched. The CDR3 DNA is TGCGCCAGCAGCCTGACAGGGAATCAGCCCCAGCATTTT. This encodes CASSLTGNQPQHF.

Note on this clone: One end of the junction does not line up with germline, which may come from a read error. The chain links TRBV18 to TRBJ2-3; 12 nucleotides match TRBD2. The germline V gene encodes CDR1 KGHSH and CDR2 LQKENI. The CDR3 has 15 residues. CDR3 sequence (DNA): TGTGCCAGCTCATCACTAGCGGGGGGACCCGATAAGCAGTATTTT. As protein: CASSSLAGGPDKQYF. The variable domain in full, completed from reference TRBV18 and TRBJ2-3, reads NAGVMQNPRHLVRRRGQEARLRCSPMKGHSHVYWYRQLPEEGLKFMVYLQKENIIDESGMPKERFSAEFPKEGPSILRIQQVVRGDSAAYFCASSSLAGGPDKQYFGPGTRLTVL.

The V and J genes are TRBV7-6 and TRBJ1-5, with unresolved D. V shed 0 bases and J shed 7 bases, with 7 bases lying between them. In germline, CDR1 is SGHVS, CDR2 FNYEAQ. This CDR3 has 13 amino acids. The CDR3: CASSLAGEQPQHF. The CDR3 DNA sequence: TGTGCCAGCAGCTTAGCTGGGGAGCAGCCCCAGCATTTT. Based on the CDR3 plus reference TRBV7-6 and TRBJ1-5, the full variable domain is GAGVSQSPRYKVTKRGQDVALRCDPISGHVSLYWYRQALGQGPEFLTYFNYEAQQDKSGLPNDRFSAERPEGSISTLTIQRTEQRDSAMYRCASSLAGEQPQHFGDGTRLSIL.

The chain combines TRBV28 with TRBJ1-2, with 7 bases lining up with TRBD1. Germline V lookup: CDR1 MDHEN, CDR2 SYDVKM. This CDR3 comprises 14 residues. V lost 3 bases to trimming and J lost 8 bases; unmatched junction nucleotides: 9. CDR3: CASSFPQGLRGYTF. CDR3 DNA sequence: TGTGCCAGCAGTTTCCCACAGGGGCTGCGGGGCTACACCTTC.

V is TRBV30 and J is TRBJ2-7; no clear D. Germline V CDR1 and CDR2: GTSNPN, SVGIG (reference sequence). Trimming left V 2 bases short and J 2 bases short, with 7 bases between. The CDR3 spans 12 residues. CDR3 sequence: CAWSSGAYEQYF. Written as DNA, the CDR3 is TGTGCCTGGAGTTCCGGTGCCTACGAGCAGTACTTC.

The rearrangement joins TRBV30 to TRBJ2-1, with a tentative D call TRBD2 (6 bases). Germline V CDR1 and CDR2: GTSNPN, SVGIG (reference sequence). Trimming cost V 8 bases and J 1 base, with 12 bases left between them. This CDR3 spans 13 amino acids. CDR3 residues: CAKDSGSYNEQFF. CDR3 DNA sequence: TGTGCCAAAGATAGCGGTTCCTACAATGAGCAGTTCTTC.

The rearrangement uses TRBV28 and TRBJ2-1, with 8 bases fitting TRBD1. V was clipped by 6 bases and J by 0 bases; unmatched bases: 4. The CDR3 contains 15 residues. Germline CDR1 MDHEN, CDR2 SYDVKM. DNA for the CDR3: TGTGCCAGCAGCTCAGGGGGCGGCTCCTACAATGAGCAGTTCTTC. It codes for CASSSGGGSYNEQFF. Filled out from reference TRBV28 and TRBJ2-1, the complete variable domain reads DVKVTQSSRYLVKRTGEKVFLECVQDMDHENMFWYRQDPGLGLRLIYFSYDVKMKEKGDIPEGYSVSREKKERFSLILESASTNQTSMYLCASSSGGGSYNEQFFGPGTRLTVL.

The V and J genes are TRBV5-1 and TRBJ2-7; no definite D call. This CDR3 spans 14 amino acids. V lost 1 base and J 7 bases, leaving 15 bases between the germline ends. Germline values: CDR1 SGHRS, CDR2 YFSETQ. The CDR3 DNA follows: TGCGCCAGCAGCTTGTTGCCGGGTGCGATGGAGCAGTACTTC. Residues: CASSLLPGAMEQYF.

The J gene is TRBJ2-7, the V gene TRBV29-1; no clear D gene. CDR3 length: 14 residues. The germline V gene has CDR1 SQVTM and CDR2 ANQGSEA. V was cut by 4 bases and J by 0 bases, with 13 bases left in between. This CDR3 is CSVVWAPLSYEQYF. DNA for the CDR3: TGCAGCGTTGTTTGGGCACCCCTCTCCTACGAGCAGTACTTC.

The genes are TRBV28 and TRBJ1-2, with TRBD1 matching 7 bases. The junction had 14 bases not matched to a gene; V was cut back by 2 bases and J by 2 bases. This CDR3 comprises 18 residues. CDR1 and CDR2 from the germline V gene are MDHEN and SYDVKM. The CDR3 loop is CASSLRLTGRRGNYGYTF. The CDR3 region has the DNA TGTGCCAGCAGTTTAAGACTGACAGGGCGAAGGGGCAACTATGGCTACACCTTC.

The CDR3 DNA follows: TGTGCCAGCAGCGTAGCGACAGGGCCGAACTATGGCTACACCTTC. Residues: CASSVATGPNYGYTF. The rearrangement joins TRBV9 to TRBJ1-2; TRBD1 agrees at 7 bases. The CDR3 has 15 amino acids. Trimming cost V 0 bases and J 2 bases; bases outside gene matches: 4. Germline assignment: CDR1 SGDLS and CDR2 YYNGEE. Drawing the rest from reference TRBV9 and TRBJ1-2, the complete variable domain is DSGVTQTPKHLITATGQRVTLRCSPRSGDLSVYWYQQSLDQGLQFLIQYYNGEERAKGNILERFSAQQFPDLHSELNLSSLELGDSALYFCASSVATGPNYGYTFGSGTRLTVV.

V is TRBV6-6 and J is TRBJ2-7; 7 bases map to TRBD2. CDR1 is MNHNY, CDR2 SVGAGI, per germline (reference sequence). Trimming removed 5 bases from V and 4 bases from J; junction bases left unmatched: 11. This CDR3 is built from 15 residues. CDR3 sequence (DNA): TGTGCCAGCAGTCCTCGGGGGGTGGGCCCTTACGAGCAGTACTTC. Its translation is CASSPRGVGPYEQYF.

V and J are TRBV6-1 and TRBJ2-1; maybe TRBD2 (6 bases). The CDR3 has 14 amino acids. Per the germline V gene, CDR1 is MNHNS and CDR2 is SASEGT. V was shortened by 6 bases and J by 4 bases, with 13 bases between the two germline ends. CDR3 sequence (DNA): TGTGCCAGCAGAGGAGGGGTAGGTTACAATGAGCAGTTCTTC. It specifies CASRGGVGYNEQFF.

The chain has TRBV28 and TRBJ2-5, with 9 bases matching TRBD2. Germline values: CDR1 MDHEN, CDR2 SYDVKM. The V segment lost 6 bases and the J segment 5 bases; nucleotides outside the gene matches: 16. There are 17 residues in the CDR3. This chain's CDR3 is CASSSSRGSGRFETQYF. The CDR3 coding sequence is TGTGCCAGCAGCTCTAGCCGAGGTAGCGGGAGATTCGAGACCCAGTACTTC.